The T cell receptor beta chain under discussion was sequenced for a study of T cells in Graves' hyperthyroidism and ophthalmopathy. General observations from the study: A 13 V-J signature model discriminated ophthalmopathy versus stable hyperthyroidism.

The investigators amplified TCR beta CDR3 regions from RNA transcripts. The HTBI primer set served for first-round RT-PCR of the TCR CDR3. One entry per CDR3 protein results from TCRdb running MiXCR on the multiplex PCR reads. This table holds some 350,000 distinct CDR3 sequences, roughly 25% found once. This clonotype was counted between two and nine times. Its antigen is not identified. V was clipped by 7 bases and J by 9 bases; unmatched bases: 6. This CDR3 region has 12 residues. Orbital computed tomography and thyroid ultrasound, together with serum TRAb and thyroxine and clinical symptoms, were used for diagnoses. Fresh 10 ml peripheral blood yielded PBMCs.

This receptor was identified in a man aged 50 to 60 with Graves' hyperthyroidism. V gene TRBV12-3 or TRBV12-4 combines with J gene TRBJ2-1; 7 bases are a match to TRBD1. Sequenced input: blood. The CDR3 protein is CASTPTGREQFF. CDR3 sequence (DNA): TGTGCCAGCACCCCGACAGGGCGTGAGCAGTTCTTC.